One sample yielded the 6 T cell receptor beta chains listed below, sequenced in a study of blood T cell repertoires in COVID-19. Some clones are missing from TCRdb's copy, which holds only in-frame ones; the method was immunoSEQ multiplex PCR. The sample has about 240,000 clones, around 90% seen once. The specimen was peripheral blood. The receptors originated from a man aged 55-75 years who had recovered from COVID-19.

This clone was found once. The genes are TRBV10-3 and TRBJ2-7; D might be TRBD1 (6 bases). V was trimmed by 5 bases and J by 0 bases, leaving 11 bases between them. This CDR3 is built from 14 residues. Germline V gene data show CDR1 as ENHRY and CDR2 as SYGVKD. Here the CDR3 reads CAISIDRSSYEQYV. The CDR3, as DNA: TGTGCCATCAGTATAGACAGGAGCTCCTACGAGCAGTACGTC.

This clone was seen once. The chain joins TRBV9 to TRBJ2-7, with 8 bases lining up with TRBD1. V dropped 4 bases and J dropped 6; count of bases not matched to a gene: 12. CDR1 is SGDLS and CDR2 is YYNGEE in the germline V gene. CDR3 size: 15 residues. The CDR3 DNA reads as TGTGCCAGCAGCACATCAGGGGGCGCCTTCTCCGAGCAGTACTTC. It yields the protein CASSTSGGAFSEQYF. The whole variable domain, filled in from reference TRBV9 and TRBJ2-7, reads DSGVTQTPKHLITATGQRVTLRCSPRSGDLSVYWYQQSLDQGLQFLIQYYNGEERAKGNILERFSAQQFPDLHSELNLSSLELGDSALYFCASSTSGGAFSEQYFGPGTRLTVT.

The chain couples TRBV10-3 to TRBJ1-5; no clear D gene. CDR1 ENHRY and CDR2 SYGVKD come from the germline V gene. The CDR3 sequence is 12 residues long. Trimming stripped 6 bases from V and 7 bases from J, with 10 bases between. CDR3 amino acids: CAIRGPGQPQHF. CDR3 coding DNA: TGTGCCATCAGGGGCCCGGGACAGCCCCAGCATTTT.

This sequence joins TRBV5-5 and TRBJ2-7, with 9 bases lining up with TRBD1. CDR1 SGHKS and CDR2 YYEKEE come from the germline V gene (reference sequence). The trim removed 4 bases at V and 0 bases at J, leaving 17 bases unmatched. The CDR3 extends over 19 amino acids. The CDR3 loop reads CASSNPDRGTYRSSYEQYF. Here the CDR3 DNA reads TGTGCCAGCAGCAATCCCGACAGGGGGACTTATCGGAGCTCCTACGAGCAGTACTTC. The variable domain in full, completed from reference TRBV5-5 and TRBJ2-7, reads DAGVTQSPTHLIKTRGQQVTLRCSPISGHKSVSWYQQVLGQGPQFIFQYYEKEERGRGNFPDRFSARQFPNYSSELNVNALLLGDSALYLCASSNPDRGTYRSSYEQYFGPGTRLTVT.

This clone was observed a handful of times. The gene calls are TRBV7-9 and TRBJ2-7; possibly TRBD2 for D (5 bases). This CDR3 comprises 16 residues. Germline loops: CDR1 SEHNR, CDR2 FQNEAQ (reference sequence). Trimming cost V 5 bases and J 2 bases, with 19 bases left between them. The CDR3 DNA sequence: TGTGCCAGCAGCCCTAATATTGGGCCTAGCACCTACGAGCAGTACGTC. The encoded protein is CASSPNIGPSTYEQYV.

The V and J genes are TRBV4-1 and TRBJ2-7; D might be TRBD1 (5 bases). The V gene's germline CDR1 is MGHRA and CDR2 YSYEKL. The CDR3 has 12 residues. V shed 0 bases and J shed 5 bases, with 5 bases lying between them. The CDR3 region is CASSQEGDEQYF. CDR3 DNA sequence: TGCGCCAGCAGCCAAGAAGGGGACGAGCAGTACTTC.